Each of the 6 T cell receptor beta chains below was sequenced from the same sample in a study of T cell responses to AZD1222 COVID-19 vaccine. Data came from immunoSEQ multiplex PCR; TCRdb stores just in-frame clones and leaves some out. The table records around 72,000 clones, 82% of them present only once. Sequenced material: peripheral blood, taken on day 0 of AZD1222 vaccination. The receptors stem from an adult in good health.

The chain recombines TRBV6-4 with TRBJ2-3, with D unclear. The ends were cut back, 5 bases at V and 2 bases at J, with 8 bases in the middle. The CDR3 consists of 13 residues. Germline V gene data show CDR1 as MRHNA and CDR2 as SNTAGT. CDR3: CASSRVDTDTQYF. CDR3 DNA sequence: TGTGCCAGCAGTCGGGTAGACACAGATACGCAGTATTTT.

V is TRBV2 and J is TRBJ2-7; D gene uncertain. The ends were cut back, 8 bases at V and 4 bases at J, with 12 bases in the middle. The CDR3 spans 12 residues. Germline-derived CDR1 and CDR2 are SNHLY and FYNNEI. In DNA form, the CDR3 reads TGTGCCAGCTCAACGGTAGTATACGAGCAGTACTTC. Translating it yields CASSTVVYEQYF.

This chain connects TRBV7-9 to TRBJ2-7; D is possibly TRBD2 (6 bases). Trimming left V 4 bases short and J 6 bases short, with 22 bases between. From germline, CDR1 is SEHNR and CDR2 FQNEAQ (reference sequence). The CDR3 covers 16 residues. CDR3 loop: CASSSTAGLPRGEQYF. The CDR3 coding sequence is TGTGCCAGCAGCTCCACGGCGGGACTCCCGAGGGGCGAGCAGTACTTC. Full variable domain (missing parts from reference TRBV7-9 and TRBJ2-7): DTGVSQNPRHKITKRGQNVTFRCDPISEHNRLYWYRQTLGQGPEFLTYFQNEAQLEKSRLLSDRFSAERPKGSFSTLEIQRTEQGDSAMYLCASSSTAGLPRGEQYFGPGTRLTVT.

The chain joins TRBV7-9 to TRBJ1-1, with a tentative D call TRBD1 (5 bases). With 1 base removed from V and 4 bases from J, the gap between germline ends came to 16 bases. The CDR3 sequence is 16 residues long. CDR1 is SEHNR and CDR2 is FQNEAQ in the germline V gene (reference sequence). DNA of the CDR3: TGTGCCAGCAGCTTAGGGGGCATGGGGATACCCACTGAAGCTTTCTTT. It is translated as CASSLGGMGIPTEAFF.

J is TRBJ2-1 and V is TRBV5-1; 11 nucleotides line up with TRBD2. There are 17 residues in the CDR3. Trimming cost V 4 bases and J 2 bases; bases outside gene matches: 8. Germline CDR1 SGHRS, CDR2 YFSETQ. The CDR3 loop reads CASSMGTSGGPYNEQFF. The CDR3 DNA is TGCGCCAGCAGCATGGGAACTAGCGGGGGACCCTACAATGAGCAGTTCTTC.

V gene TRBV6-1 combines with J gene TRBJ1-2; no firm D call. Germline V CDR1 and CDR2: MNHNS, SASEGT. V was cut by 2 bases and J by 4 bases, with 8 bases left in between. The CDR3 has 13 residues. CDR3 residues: CASSERDFYGYTF. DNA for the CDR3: TGTGCCAGCAGTGAACGTGATTTCTATGGCTACACCTTC.